This TCR beta chain derives from a study of OX40 agonist ivuxolimab in advanced cancers. Sequenced by immunoSEQ multiplex PCR; TCRdb stores in-frame clones only, minus some. The sample has around 88,000 clones; 92% are singletons. The CDR3 totals 15 residues. Germline V CDR1 and CDR2: ENHRY, SYGVKD. V lost 8 bases to trimming and J lost 1 base; unmatched junction nucleotides: 4. The source of this sequence is an adult with an advanced solid tumor such as melanoma, head and neck, liver or kidney cancer. The sample was CD4+ or CD8+ T cells sorted from blood, taken in a trial of the OX40 agonist ivuxolimab. The rearrangement uses TRBV10-3 and TRBJ2-2; 10 bases are a match to TRBD2. The CDR3 loop reads CAIRRLAGNTGELFF. The DNA for the CDR3 is TGTGCCATCCGAAGACTAGCGGGGAACACCGGGGAGCTGTTTTTT.